The sequence of this T cell receptor (beta chain) was determined in a study of T cells after somatic rescue of genetic block (dated by TCRdb to 2020 to 2021). With regard to the full study: What the study looked at was long-term robustness, specifically in a T-cell system that came about through somatic rescue of a genetic block in T-cell development.

Notes on this clone: Its antigen remains unidentified. Per-nucleotide qualities are absent, and no much larger clonotype sits a single base away.

CDR1 and CDR2 (SGHRS, YFSETQ) derive from the germline V gene. V drops 1 base and J drops 5 bases, leaving 21 bases in between. CDR3 length: 17 amino acids, cysteine to phenylalanine. The CDR3 DNA has 51 bases and is translated from base 1. The library was prepared using the immunoSEQ multiplex PCR assay. This is the immuneACCESS table as TCRdb keeps it, with only in-frame sequences that have V and J called. A part of the clones is gone; compared with another copy, unresolved V genes explain less than half, and the rest is unexplained. This sample has 100,000 to 120,000 clones in its table, and under 95% of those were observed once. Together, the top ten hold roughly 1.5% of the sample.

The material sequenced was peripheral blood mononuclear cells (PBMCs). This receptor was obtained from a woman aged 18-29 years. The receptor chain draws on TRBV5-1 and TRBJ1-2, and perhaps TRBD1 as D gene, on 5 matching bases. In nucleotide form, the sequence is TGCGCCAGCAGCTTGCAGGGTCTATCCGGGCCGGGATATGGCTACACCTTC. Its amino acids are CASSLQGLSGPGYGYTF.